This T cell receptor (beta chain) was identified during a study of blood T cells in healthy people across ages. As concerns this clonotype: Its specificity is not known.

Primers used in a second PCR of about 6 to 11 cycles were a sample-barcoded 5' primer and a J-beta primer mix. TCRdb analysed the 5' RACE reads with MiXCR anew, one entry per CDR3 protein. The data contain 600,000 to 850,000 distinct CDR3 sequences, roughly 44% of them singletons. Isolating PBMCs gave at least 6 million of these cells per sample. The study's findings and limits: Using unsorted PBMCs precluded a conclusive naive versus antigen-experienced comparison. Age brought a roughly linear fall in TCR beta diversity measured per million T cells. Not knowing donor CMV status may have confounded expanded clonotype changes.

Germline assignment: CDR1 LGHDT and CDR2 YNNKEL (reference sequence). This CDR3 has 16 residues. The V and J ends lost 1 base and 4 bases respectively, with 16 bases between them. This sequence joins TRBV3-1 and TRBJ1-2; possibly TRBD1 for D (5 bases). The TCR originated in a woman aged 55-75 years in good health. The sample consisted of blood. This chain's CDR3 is CASSQARGGTGYGYTF. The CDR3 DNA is TGTGCCAGCAGCCAAGCCCGGGGCGGGACGGGCTATGGCTACACCTTC.